This T cell receptor (beta chain) stems from a study of cytomegalovirus exposure and HLA in healthy donors. PCR used 60 Vbeta primers and 13 Jbeta primers. Assay: immunoSEQ multiplex PCR; the TCRdb copy retains only in-frame clones and omits some. The table includes about 170,000 clones, roughly 83% detected once. Germline V gene data show CDR1 as MGHRA and CDR2 as YSYEKL. The junction had 6 bases not matched to a gene; V was cut back by 5 bases and J by 4 bases. The CDR3 extends over 14 amino acids. The origin of this receptor is a woman in her 50s in good health and CMV-seronegative. This chain connects TRBV4-1 to TRBJ1-2, with 8 bases aligning to TRBD1. The sample consisted of PBMCs. The CDR3 protein is CASSGQGSIYGYTF. The CDR3 DNA reads as TGCGCCAGCAGCGGACAGGGTTCCATCTATGGCTACACCTTC.